This TCR beta chain appears in the sequencing data of a study of T and B cells in COVID-19 patients. At the level of the study: Of some 21 active-infection patients, 15 to 18 carried comorbidities linked to unfavorable COVID-19 outcome.

General study findings and limits: Active COVID-19 showed highly clonal TRB repertoires; recovery showed diversity and richness above healthy donors. Patients with COVID-19 reportedly showed strongly skewed T cell receptor beta variable and joining gene usage. Exclusive to the recovered cohort were 2,331 TCR clusters, roughly 34 of them with low generation probability.

Germline trimming cut 4 bases from V and 7 bases from J; bases unmatched to any gene: 13. The germline gives CDR1 DFQATT, CDR2 SNEGSKA (reference sequence). There are 14 residues in the CDR3. For this clonotype: Its antigen remains unknown.

Multiplex PCR with BIOMED2 TRB-A/B primer pools amplified TRB rearrangements. TCRdb ran MiXCR on the multiplex PCR reads and lists one entry per CDR3 protein. Of roughly 13,000 distinct CDR3 sequences listed, 25% are singletons. TRB was amplified from approximately 250-480 ng of blood genomic DNA. The chain uses TRBV20-1 and TRBJ2-7; 7 nucleotides match TRBD1. This clonotype was obtained from a human donor who had recovered from COVID-19. Sequenced material: blood. Here the CDR3 reads CSAKRDSQWREQYF. Written as DNA, the CDR3 is TGCAGTGCTAAAAGGGACAGCCAGTGGAGGGAGCAGTACTTC.